This T cell receptor (beta chain) was captured in a study of cytomegalovirus exposure and HLA in healthy donors. The CDR3 has 15 amino acids. The germline gives CDR1 GTSNPN, CDR2 SVGIG (reference sequence). V lost 2 bases and J lost 8, with 21 bases in between. PCR involved 60 Vbeta and 13 Jbeta primers. Profiled with immunoSEQ multiplex PCR; TCRdb holds only in-frame clones, not every one. The sample has roughly 130,000 clones; roughly 70% are singletons. About this clone: Its antigen is as yet unknown.

Study results and limitations: TCR beta V- and J-gene trimming, according to a later analysis, was linked to a missense DCLRE1C variant. As was reported, the HLA-A and HLA-B alleles of most subjects were accurately predicted from TCR beta sequences. High sensitivity and specificity were reportedly achieved when the classifier diagnosed cytomegalovirus status.

Sequenced sample: PBMCs. The clonotype was recovered from a man between 40 and 49 years old in good health and CMV-seropositive. This chain links TRBV30 with TRBJ1-2; TRBD1 might be the D (6 bases). CDR3 residues: CAWSRPWGGGEGYTF. The DNA for the CDR3 is TGTGCCTGGAGTCGCCCGTGGGGAGGGGGTGAGGGCTACACCTTC. The entire variable domain, with the rest obtained from reference TRBV30 and TRBJ1-2, is as follows: SQTIHQWPATLVQPVGSPLSLECTVEGTSNPNLYWYRQAAGRGLQLLFYSVGIGQISSEVPQNLSASRPQDRQFILSSKKLLLSDSGFYLCAWSRPWGGGEGYTFGSGTRLTVV.